This TCR beta chain was identified in a study of CD8+CD57+ T cells in acquired aplastic anemia. This clonotype was counted ten times or more. Antigen unknown. The CDR3 is 15 amino acids. V was cut by 3 bases and J by 2 bases, with 11 bases left in between. Germline V gene sequence: CDR1 LNHDA, CDR2 SQIVND (reference sequence). TCR beta VDJ combinations and CDR3 sequences were profiled from genomic DNA. Each CDR3 protein is one row after TCRdb ran MiXCR on the reads. The table includes some 170,000 distinct CDR3 sequences, 55% to 65% detected once. Study-wide points: Approximately 30 was the count of CD8+ CDR3 sequences that patients shared with controls.

The sequenced patients had an expansion of CD8+CD57+ cells seen by flow cytometry. The study sampled blood from patients who had received no therapy. Sequences were obtained from sorted CD4+, CD8+, or CD8+CD57+ T cells (not recorded which) from PBMCs. The origin of this receptor is a human donor with aplastic anemia. The J gene is TRBJ2-1, the V gene TRBV19; D is perhaps TRBD2 (6 bases). CDR3 loop: CASSMGGLTYNEQFF. CDR3 nucleotide sequence: TGTGCCAGTAGTATGGGGGGATTAACCTACAATGAGCAGTTCTTC.